Following are 21 T cell receptor beta chains from one sample sequenced in a study of blood T cells in healthy people across ages. A second 7 to 11 cycle PCR used barcoded and J-beta primers. A single record per CDR3 protein comes from TCRdb applying MiXCR to the 5' RACE reads. The sample lists 2 million or so distinct CDR3 sequences; about 50% were seen once. Sequenced material: blood. All receptors derive from a woman between 35 and 50 years old in good health.

V gene TRBV7-8 combines with J gene TRBJ2-5; TRBD2 matches at 8 bases. Trimming removed 5 bases from V and 4 bases from J; junction bases left unmatched: 9. Germline lookup yields CDR1 SGHVS and CDR2 FQNEAQ. CDR3 size: 15 residues. The DNA of the CDR3 is TGTGCCAGCAGCCCCCTCGATGCGGGGGGAGAGACCCAGTACTTC. This sequence encodes CASSPLDAGGETQYF.

This chain uses TRBV6-6 with TRBJ1-2; the match to TRBD1 covers 7 bases. CDR3 length: 15 residues. Unmatched junction bases numbered 7, after V lost 1 base and J lost 5 bases. Germline CDR1 MNHNY, CDR2 SVGAGI (reference sequence). The chain's CDR3 is CASSYWETGVYGYTF. CDR3 sequence (DNA): TGTGCCAGCAGTTACTGGGAAACAGGGGTATATGGCTACACCTTC.

The rearrangement joins TRBV7-2 to TRBJ1-4; D perhaps matches TRBD1 (6 bases). The CDR3 extends over 14 amino acids. V was clipped by 6 bases and J by 1 base, with 9 bases between them. Germline-derived CDR1 and CDR2 are SGHTA and FQGNSA. The CDR3 loop is CASSTQGTNEKLFF. CDR3 sequence (DNA): TGTGCCAGCAGTACACAGGGAACTAATGAAAAACTGTTTTTT.

A note on this clonotype: Being one base from a much bigger clone, this may be a read error. V is TRBV27 and J is TRBJ2-1, with D unclear. Germline V gives CDR1 MNHEY, CDR2 SMNVEV (reference sequence). The CDR3 sequence is 15 residues long. CDR3 in amino acids: CTSRGPRSTRMGQFF. The CDR3, as DNA: TGTACCAGCAGAGGACCGCGGTCGACGAGAATGGGGCAGTTCTTC.

In this sample, this clonotype turned up a few times. J is TRBJ2-5 and V is TRBV7-2; D is possibly TRBD1 (5 bases). V gave up 1 base and J gave up 4 bases, with 10 bases separating them. This CDR3 comprises 14 residues. Germline V gives CDR1 SGHTA, CDR2 FQGNSA. The CDR3 loop reads CASSLDQGAETQYF. CDR3 DNA: TGTGCCAGCAGCTTAGACCAGGGTGCAGAGACCCAGTACTTC.

This sequence joins TRBV20-1 and TRBJ1-2, with D perhaps TRBD1 (6 bases). V was clipped by 5 bases and J by 7 bases, with 23 bases between them. CDR3 length: 15 residues. Germline CDR1 and CDR2: DFQATT and SNEGSKA (reference sequence). CDR3 DNA sequence: TGCAGTGCTTCCAGCTCCGGGGGGGCGCAGAGTGGCTACACCTTC. This translates into CSASSSGGAQSGYTF.

The genes are TRBV11-2 and TRBJ2-1, with 8 nucleotides matching TRBD2. This CDR3 contains 23 residues. Trimming removed 5 bases from V and 3 bases from J; junction bases left unmatched: 30. CDR1 is SGHAT, CDR2 FQNNGV, per germline. The CDR3 protein is CASSRRQLGFAGGLQENYNEQFF. CDR3 in DNA: TGTGCCAGCAGCCGCCGCCAGCTGGGATTCGCGGGGGGCCTCCAAGAAAACTACAATGAGCAGTTCTTC.

The chain is built from TRBV20-1 and TRBJ2-7, with D perhaps matching TRBD2 (6 bases). Per germline, CDR1 DFQATT and CDR2 SNEGSKA (reference sequence). Trimming took off 3 bases at V and 4 bases at J, with 10 bases between the two ends. The CDR3 spans 12 residues. CDR3 coding DNA: TGCAGTGCTAGGGAGGGGCTGTACGAGCAGTACTTC. Its translation is CSAREGLYEQYF.

This clonotype was detected a few times. The chain couples TRBV7-2 to TRBJ2-1; D uncertain. Trimming shortened V by 2 bases and J by 3 bases, and 11 bases separated the two germline ends. Germline CDR1 and CDR2: SGHTA and FQGNSA. This CDR3 is built from 15 residues. The CDR3 DNA reads TGTGCCAGCAGCTTATCTGGACCCAGCTACAATGAGCAGTTCTTC. Encoded protein: CASSLSGPSYNEQFF. Looking up the rest from reference TRBV7-2 and TRBJ2-1 gives the full variable domain: GAGVSQSPSNKVTEKGKDVELRCDPISGHTALYWYRQSLGQGLEFLIYFQGNSAPDKSGLPSDRFSAERTGGSVSTLTIQRTQQEDSAVYLCASSLSGPSYNEQFFGPGTRLTVL.

The chain has TRBV2 and TRBJ2-1, with TRBD1 identical over 7 bases. The CDR3 totals 14 residues. CDR1 and CDR2 (germline): SNHLY, FYNNEI. V lost 3 bases to trimming and J lost 4 bases; unmatched junction nucleotides: 3. CDR3 loop: CASSDRDRYNEQFF. The CDR3, as DNA: TGTGCCAGCAGTGACCGGGACAGATACAATGAGCAGTTCTTC.

This clonotype was counted a single time. J is TRBJ2-3 and V is TRBV7-9; a weak D match, TRBD2 (5 bases). The CDR3 covers 15 residues. Trimming pared 10 bases from V and 1 base from J, leaving 18 bases between. Germline CDR1 SEHNR, CDR2 FQNEAQ (reference sequence). The CDR3 loop is CATSLWGSGTDTQYF. The CDR3 DNA sequence: TGTGCCACCTCACTCTGGGGTAGCGGCACAGATACGCAGTATTTT. Variable domain in full (rest from reference TRBV7-9 and TRBJ2-3): DTGVSQNPRHKITKRGQNVTFRCDPISEHNRLYWYRQTLGQGPEFLTYFQNEAQLEKSRLLSDRFSAERPKGSFSTLEIQRTEQGDSAMYLCATSLWGSGTDTQYFGPGTRLTVL.

For the CDR3, the DNA is TGCAGTGCTAGAGGAGCGGGGGGGGTCAATGAGCAGTTCTTC. Protein: CSARGAGGVNEQFF. V gene TRBV20-1 combines with J gene TRBJ2-1, with 10 bases lining up with TRBD2. CDR1 is DFQATT and CDR2 is SNEGSKA in the germline V gene (reference sequence). There are 14 residues in the CDR3. With 1 base clipped from V and 6 bases from J, the junction kept 3 bases outside the gene matches.

The rearrangement joins TRBV18 to TRBJ2-5, with 8 nucleotides matching TRBD1. Trimming took 3 bases from V and 4 from J; bases not matched to a gene: 13. The CDR3 is 17 amino acids. Per germline, CDR1 KGHSH and CDR2 LQKENI. The CDR3 loop is CASSPKNGVQGGETQYF. The CDR3 DNA sequence: TGTGCCAGCTCACCGAAAAACGGCGTACAGGGGGGAGAGACCCAGTACTTC.

This clonotype was recorded at least ten times. The chain combines TRBV7-2 with TRBJ2-3; TRBD1 aligns across 8 bases. This CDR3 region has 16 residues. The ends lost 2 bases at V and 1 base at J; junction bases unmatched: 5. Germline V gene data show CDR1 as SGHTA and CDR2 as FQGNSA. The CDR3 bases are TGTGCCAGCAGCTTACAAGGACAGGGTGGCACAGATACGCAGTATTTT. Its translation: CASSLQGQGGTDTQYF.

The rearrangement joins TRBV27 to TRBJ1-5; D ambiguous. V was shortened by 5 bases and J by 6 bases, with 11 bases between the two germline ends. The CDR3 loop spans 13 amino acids. Per germline, CDR1 MNHEY and CDR2 SMNVEV (reference sequence). CDR3 sequence: CASSGRGRQPQHF. CDR3 DNA: TGTGCCAGCAGTGGCAGAGGGCGTCAGCCCCAGCATTTT.

The chain combines TRBV7-2 with TRBJ2-5; no definite D call. The ends were cut back, 2 bases at V and 5 bases at J, with 9 bases in the middle. Per germline, CDR1 SGHTA and CDR2 FQGNSA. The CDR3 consists of 13 residues. The CDR3 reads CASSLFRLETQYF. The CDR3 DNA sequence: TGTGCCAGCAGCTTATTCCGGTTGGAGACCCAGTACTTC.

The chain links TRBV28 to TRBJ2-7, with unresolved D. TRBJ2-5 matches the DNA end more closely, so the J call is doubtful. The germline V gene encodes CDR1 MDHEN and CDR2 SYDVKM. The CDR3 runs to 13 residues. CDR3 nucleotides: TGTGCCAGCAGTTCCTTAAGCCCGCAGACCCAGTACTTC. It codes for CASSSLSPQTQYF.

This chain uses TRBV6-5 with TRBJ1-6; D unclear. Trimming shortened V by 6 bases and J by 9 bases, and 12 bases separated the two germline ends. This CDR3 has 13 residues. Per germline, CDR1 MNHEY and CDR2 SVGAGI. The CDR3 reads CASSSHTASPLHF. The CDR3, as DNA: TGTGCCAGCAGCTCACATACCGCTTCACCCCTCCACTTT.

The chain couples TRBV7-2 to TRBJ1-2, with a weak D call TRBD1 (5 bases). The CDR3 runs 14 residues. V was cut by 1 base and J by 7 bases, with 13 bases left in between. Germline V gene data show CDR1 as SGHTA and CDR2 as FQGNSA. The CDR3 here is CASSLGQGFGGYTF. DNA for the CDR3: TGTGCCAGCAGCTTAGGGCAGGGCTTCGGTGGCTACACCTTC.

This clonotype has more than one count but fewer than ten. The chain carries TRBV29-1 and TRBJ2-1, with 11 bases identical to TRBD2. The germline V gene encodes CDR1 SQVTM and CDR2 ANQGSEA. This CDR3 spans 16 amino acids. The V and J ends lost 5 bases and 3 bases, in that order; junction bases with no gene match: 9. The CDR3 spells CSVSTGTSGLYNEQFF. CDR3 nucleotide sequence: TGCAGCGTTTCAACCGGGACTAGCGGACTCTACAATGAGCAGTTCTTC.

The CDR3 loop is CASSLWGAGKPQHF. The CDR3 DNA reads TGTGCCAGCAGCTTATGGGGGGCCGGGAAGCCCCAGCATTTT. This sequence joins TRBV13 and TRBJ1-5; the D gene is possibly TRBD1 (6 bases). Trimming stripped 2 bases from V and 8 bases from J, with 13 bases between. The CDR3 has 14 amino acids. Germline CDR1 PRHDT, CDR2 FYEKMQ (reference sequence).